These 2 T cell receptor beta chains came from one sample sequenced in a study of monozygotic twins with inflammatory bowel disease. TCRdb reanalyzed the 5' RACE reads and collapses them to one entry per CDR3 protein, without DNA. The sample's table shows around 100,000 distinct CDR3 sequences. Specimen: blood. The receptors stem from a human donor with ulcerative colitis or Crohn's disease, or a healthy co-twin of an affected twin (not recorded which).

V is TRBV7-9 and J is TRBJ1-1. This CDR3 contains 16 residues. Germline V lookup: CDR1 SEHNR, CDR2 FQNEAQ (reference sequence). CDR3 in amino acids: CASSLEGRELNTEAFF.

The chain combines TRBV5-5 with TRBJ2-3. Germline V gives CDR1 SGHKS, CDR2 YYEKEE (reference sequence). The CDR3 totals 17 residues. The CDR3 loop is CASSRPLSATSTDTQYF. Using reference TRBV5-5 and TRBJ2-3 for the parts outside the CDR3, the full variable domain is DAGVTQSPTHLIKTRGQQVTLRCSPISGHKSVSWYQQVLGQGPQFIFQYYEKEERGRGNFPDRFSARQFPNYSSELNVNALLLGDSALYLCASSRPLSATSTDTQYFGPGTRLTVL.